Reported below is one T cell receptor beta chain. This sample was included in a study of cytomegalovirus exposure and HLA in healthy donors. This table comes from immunoSEQ multiplex PCR, and its TCRdb copy is limited to in-frame clones, with some not included. The sample carries some 90,000 clones, 70% to 90% recorded once. There are 12 residues in the CDR3. Trimming removed 8 bases at V and 9 bases at J, with 14 bases between. The receptor comes from a woman in her twenties or thirties in good health and CMV-seronegative. Sequencing was done on a sample of PBMCs. The V call is TRBV23-1, the J call TRBJ1-5; no firm D call. TRBV23-1 is designated an ORF whose function remains uncertain. CDR3 residues: CASPGSLGPQHF. DNA for the CDR3: TGCGCCAGCCCCGGGTCCCTGGGGCCCCAGCATTTT.